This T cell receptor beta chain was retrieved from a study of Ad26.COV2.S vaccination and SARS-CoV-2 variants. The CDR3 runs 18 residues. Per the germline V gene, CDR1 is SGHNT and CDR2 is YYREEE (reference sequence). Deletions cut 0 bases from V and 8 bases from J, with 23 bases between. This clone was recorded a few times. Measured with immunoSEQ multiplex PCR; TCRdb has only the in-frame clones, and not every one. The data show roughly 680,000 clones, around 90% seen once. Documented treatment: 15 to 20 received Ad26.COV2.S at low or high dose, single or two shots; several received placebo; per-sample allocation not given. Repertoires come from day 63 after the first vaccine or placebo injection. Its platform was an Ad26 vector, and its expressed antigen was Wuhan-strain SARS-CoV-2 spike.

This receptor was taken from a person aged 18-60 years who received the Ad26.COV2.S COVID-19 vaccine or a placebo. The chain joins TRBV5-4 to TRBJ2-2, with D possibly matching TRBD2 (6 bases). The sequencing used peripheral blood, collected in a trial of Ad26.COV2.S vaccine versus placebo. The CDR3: CASSLGALGRSVEGELFF. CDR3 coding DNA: TGTGCCAGCAGCTTGGGGGCCTTGGGGAGGAGCGTGGAAGGGGAGCTGTTTTTT.